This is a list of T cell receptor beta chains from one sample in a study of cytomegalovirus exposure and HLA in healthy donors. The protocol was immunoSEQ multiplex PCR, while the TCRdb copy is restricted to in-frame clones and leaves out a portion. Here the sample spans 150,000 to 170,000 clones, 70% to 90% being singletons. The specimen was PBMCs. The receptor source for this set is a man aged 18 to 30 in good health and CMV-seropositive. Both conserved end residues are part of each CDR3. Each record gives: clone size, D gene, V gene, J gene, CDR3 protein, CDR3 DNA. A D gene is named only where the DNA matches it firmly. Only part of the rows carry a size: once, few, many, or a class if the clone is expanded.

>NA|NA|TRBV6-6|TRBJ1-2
CASSTGTANYGYTF
TGTGCCAGCAGTACCGGGACTGCTAACTATGGCTACACCTTC
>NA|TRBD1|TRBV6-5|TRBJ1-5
CASSLPGGSNQPQHF
TGTGCCAGCAGCCTCCCAGGGGGGAGCAATCAGCCCCAGCATTTT
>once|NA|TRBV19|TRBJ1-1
CASRLQAGMNTEAFF
TGTGCCAGTAGGCTCCAGGCAGGCATGAACACTGAAGCTTTCTTT
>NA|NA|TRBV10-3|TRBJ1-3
CATQGGETGNTIYF
TGTGCCACCCAAGGGGGAGAAACTGGAAACACCATATATTTT
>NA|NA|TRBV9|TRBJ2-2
CASSPRRGADTGELFF
TGTGCCAGCAGCCCCCGGCGGGGAGCGGACACCGGGGAGCTGTTTTTT
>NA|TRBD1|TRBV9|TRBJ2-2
CASSTMDRPGPGELFF
TGTGCCAGCAGCACGATGGACAGGCCAGGGCCCGGGGAGCTGTTTTTT
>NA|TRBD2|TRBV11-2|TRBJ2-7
CASSLDRLRGSVGEQYF
TGTGCCAGCAGCTTAGATAGGTTGCGGGGGAGCGTGGGGGAGCAGTACTTC
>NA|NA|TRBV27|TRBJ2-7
CASTRGRGFMNEQYF
TGTGCCAGCACCAGGGGGCGGGGGTTCATGAACGAGCAGTACTTC
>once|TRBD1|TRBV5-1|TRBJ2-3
CASRRTGVTDTQYF
TGCGCCAGCAGACGGACAGGGGTAACAGATACGCAGTATTTT
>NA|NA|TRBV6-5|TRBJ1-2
CASSLLGLNYGYTF
TGTGCCAGCAGCCTCCTCGGACTAAACTATGGCTACACCTTC
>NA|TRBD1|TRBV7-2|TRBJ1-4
CASSPTGPNEKLFF
TGTGCCAGCAGCCCGACAGGGCCAAATGAAAAACTGTTTTTT
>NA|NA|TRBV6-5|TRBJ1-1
CASSSRGGNTEAFF
TGTGCCAGCAGCTCTAGAGGGGGGAACACTGAAGCTTTCTTT
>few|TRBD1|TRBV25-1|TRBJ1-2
CASSEGRDRGLGGYTF
TGTGCCAGCAGTGAAGGAAGGGACAGGGGGCTCGGTGGCTACACCTTC
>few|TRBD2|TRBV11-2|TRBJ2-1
CASSLGEAAGGPTYNEQFF
TGTGCCAGCAGCTTAGGGGAGGCAGCGGGAGGCCCCACCTACAATGAGCAGTTCTTC
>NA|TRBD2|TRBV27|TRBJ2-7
CASSSSGSGYEQYF
TGTGCCAGCAGTTCTAGCGGGAGCGGGTACGAGCAGTACTTC
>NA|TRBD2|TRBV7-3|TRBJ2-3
CASSPTGGDTQYF
TGTGCCAGCAGCCCAACGGGGGGAGATACGCAGTATTTT
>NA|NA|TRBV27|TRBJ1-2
CASSLLAGSNYGYTF
TGTGCCAGCAGTTTATTAGCCGGCTCGAACTATGGCTACACCTTC
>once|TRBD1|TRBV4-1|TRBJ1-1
CASSPDRDVDTEAFF
TGCGCCAGCAGCCCAGACAGGGATGTAGACACTGAAGCTTTCTTT
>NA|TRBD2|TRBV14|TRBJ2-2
CASSQEIAGVYFGELFF
TGTGCCAGCAGCCAAGAAATCGCGGGGGTTTATTTCGGGGAGCTGTTTTTT
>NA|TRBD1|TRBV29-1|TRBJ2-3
CSVVTGVTDTQYF
TGCAGCGTTGTCACAGGGGTGACAGATACGCAGTATTTT
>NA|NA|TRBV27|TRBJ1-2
CASSDDSNYGYTF
TGTGCCAGCAGTGACGACAGTAACTATGGCTACACCTTC
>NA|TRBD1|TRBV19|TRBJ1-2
CASKDREWSGGYTF
TGTGCCAGTAAAGACAGGGAATGGAGTGGAGGCTACACCTTC
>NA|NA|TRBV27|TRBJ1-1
CASSPFGRGGTEAFF
TGTGCCAGCAGCCCCTTCGGCAGGGGAGGGACTGAAGCTTTCTTT
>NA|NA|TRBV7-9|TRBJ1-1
CASSDTGNTEAFF
TGTGCCAGCAGCGATACAGGGAACACTGAAGCTTTCTTT
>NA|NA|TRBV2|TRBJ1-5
CASSPTGWEGNQPQHF
TGTGCCAGCAGCCCCACAGGGTGGGAAGGGAACCAGCCCCAGCATTTT
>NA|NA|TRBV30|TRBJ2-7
CAWSVRTYSYEQYF
TGTGCCTGGAGTGTTCGGACTTACTCCTACGAGCAGTACTTC